The clone carrying this T cell receptor (beta chain) was counted once. This record belongs to a study of blood T cell repertoires in COVID-19. Sequencing used immunoSEQ multiplex PCR; TCRdb keeps in-frame clones, though not all of them. The sample gives 150,000 to 250,000 clones, 80% to 85% of which show up once; 7.5% is in the top ten. CDR1 is LGHNA and CDR2 is YNFKEQ in the germline V gene. V was cut by 4 bases and J by 4 bases, with 19 bases left in between. The CDR3 length is 16 residues. The sequencing sample was made of PBMCs or T cells enriched from blood (not recorded which). The receptor was isolated from a man aged 35-49 years who had recovered from COVID-19. V and J are TRBV4-2 and TRBJ2-5; TRBD2 is a possible D gene (7 bases). Here the CDR3 DNA reads TGTGCCAGCAGCCGGGGGGCGGGAGTGACTGCAGAGACCCAGTACTTC. Translating gives CASSRGAGVTAETQYF.